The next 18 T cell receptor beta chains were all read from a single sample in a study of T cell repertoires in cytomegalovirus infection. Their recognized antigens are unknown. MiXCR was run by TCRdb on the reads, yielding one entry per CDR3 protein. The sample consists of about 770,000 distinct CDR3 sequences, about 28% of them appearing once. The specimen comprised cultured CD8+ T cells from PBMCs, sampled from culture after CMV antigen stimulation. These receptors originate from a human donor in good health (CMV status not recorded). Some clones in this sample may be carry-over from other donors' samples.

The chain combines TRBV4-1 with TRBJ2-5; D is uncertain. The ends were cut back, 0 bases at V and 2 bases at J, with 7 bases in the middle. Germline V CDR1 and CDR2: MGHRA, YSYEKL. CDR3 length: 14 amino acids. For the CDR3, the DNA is TGCGCCAGCAGCCAAGAAGGTTATCAAGAGACCCAGTACTTC. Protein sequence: CASSQEGYQETQYF.

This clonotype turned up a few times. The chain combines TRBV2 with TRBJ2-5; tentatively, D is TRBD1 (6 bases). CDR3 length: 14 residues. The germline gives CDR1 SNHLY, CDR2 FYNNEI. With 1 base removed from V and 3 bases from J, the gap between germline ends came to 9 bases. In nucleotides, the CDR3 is TGTGCCAGCAGTGAAGGAGCAGGGGAAGAGACCCAGTACTTC. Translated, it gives CASSEGAGEETQYF.

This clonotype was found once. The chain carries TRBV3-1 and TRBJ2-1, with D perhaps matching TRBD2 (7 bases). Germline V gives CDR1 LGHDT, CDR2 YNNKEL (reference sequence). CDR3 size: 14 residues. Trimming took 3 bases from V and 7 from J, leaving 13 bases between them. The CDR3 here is CASSQRGPWNEQFF. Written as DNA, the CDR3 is TGTGCCAGCAGCCAGCGGGGGCCGTGGAATGAGCAGTTCTTC.

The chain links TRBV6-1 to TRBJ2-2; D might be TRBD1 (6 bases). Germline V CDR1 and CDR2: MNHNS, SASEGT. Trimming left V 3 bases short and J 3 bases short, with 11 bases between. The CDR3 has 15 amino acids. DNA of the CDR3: TGTGCCAGCAGTGACTTGGGGGCGTACACCGGGGAGCTGTTTTTT. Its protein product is CASSDLGAYTGELFF.

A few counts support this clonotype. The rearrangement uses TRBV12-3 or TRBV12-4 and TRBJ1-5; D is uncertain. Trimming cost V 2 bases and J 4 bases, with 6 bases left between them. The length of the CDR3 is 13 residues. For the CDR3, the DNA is TGTGCCAGCAGTTTAAATCAGAATCAGCCCCAGCATTTT. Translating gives CASSLNQNQPQHF.

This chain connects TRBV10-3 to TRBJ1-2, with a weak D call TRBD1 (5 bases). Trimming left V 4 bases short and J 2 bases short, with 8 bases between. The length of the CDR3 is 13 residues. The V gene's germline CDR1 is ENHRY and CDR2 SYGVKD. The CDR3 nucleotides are TGTGCCATCAGTGTGTCAGGGAACTATGGCTACACCTTC. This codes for CAISVSGNYGYTF.

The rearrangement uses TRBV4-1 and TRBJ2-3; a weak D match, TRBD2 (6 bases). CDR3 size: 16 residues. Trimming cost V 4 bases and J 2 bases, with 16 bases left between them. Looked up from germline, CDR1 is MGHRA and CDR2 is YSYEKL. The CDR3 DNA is TGCGCCAGCAGCCTCTTGACTAGTCCGAACACAGATACGCAGTATTTT. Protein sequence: CASSLLTSPNTDTQYF.

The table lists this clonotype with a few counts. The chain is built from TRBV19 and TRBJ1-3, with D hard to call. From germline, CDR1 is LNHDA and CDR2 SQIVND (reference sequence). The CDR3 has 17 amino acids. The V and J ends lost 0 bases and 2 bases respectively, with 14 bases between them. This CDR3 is CASSIDLEGRPGNTIYF. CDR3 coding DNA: TGTGCCAGTAGTATAGATCTTGAAGGGCGGCCTGGAAACACCATATATTTT.

CDR3 nucleotide sequence: TGTGCCAGCAGCCTCCGGCGGGGGGTGAGCAATCAGCCCCAGCATTTT. Residues: CASSLRRGVSNQPQHF. This chain joins TRBV16 and TRBJ1-5, with D possibly matching TRBD1 (5 bases). Trimming pared 4 bases from V and 1 base from J, leaving 14 bases between. This CDR3 is 16 amino acids long. Germline V gene lookup returns CDR1 KGHSY and CDR2 FQNENV.

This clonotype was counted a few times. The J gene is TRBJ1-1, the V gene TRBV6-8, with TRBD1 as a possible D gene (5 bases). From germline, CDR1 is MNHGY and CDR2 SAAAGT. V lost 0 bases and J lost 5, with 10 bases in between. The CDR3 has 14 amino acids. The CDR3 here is CASSYSTVRTEAFF. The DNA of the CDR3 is TGTGCCAGCAGTTACTCGACAGTACGGACTGAAGCTTTCTTT.

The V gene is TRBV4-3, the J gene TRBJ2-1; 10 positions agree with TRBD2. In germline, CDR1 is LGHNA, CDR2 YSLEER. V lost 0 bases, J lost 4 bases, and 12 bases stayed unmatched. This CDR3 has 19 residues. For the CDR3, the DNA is TGCGCCAGCAGCCAAGAGGAGTTTCCTAGCGGGGGAGCATACAATGAGCAGTTCTTC. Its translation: CASSQEEFPSGGAYNEQFF.

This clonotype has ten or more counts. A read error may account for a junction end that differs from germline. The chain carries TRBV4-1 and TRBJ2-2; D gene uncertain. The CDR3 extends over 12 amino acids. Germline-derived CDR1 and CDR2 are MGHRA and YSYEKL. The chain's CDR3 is CASSQNTGELFF. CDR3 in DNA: TGTGCCAGCAGCCAGAACACCGGGGAGCTGTTTTTT.

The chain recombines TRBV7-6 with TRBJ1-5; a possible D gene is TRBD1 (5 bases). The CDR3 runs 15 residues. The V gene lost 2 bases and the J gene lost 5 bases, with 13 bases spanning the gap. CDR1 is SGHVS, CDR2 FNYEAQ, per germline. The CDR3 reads CASSLMGRGDQPQHF. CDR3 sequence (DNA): TGTGCCAGCAGCTTAATGGGCAGAGGGGATCAGCCCCAGCATTTT.

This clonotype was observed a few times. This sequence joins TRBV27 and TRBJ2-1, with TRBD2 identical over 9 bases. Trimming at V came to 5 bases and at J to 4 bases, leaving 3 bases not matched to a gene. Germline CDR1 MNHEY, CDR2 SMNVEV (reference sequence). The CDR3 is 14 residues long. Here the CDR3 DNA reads TGTGCCAGCAGTAGCGGGGGGATGTACAATGAGCAGTTCTTC. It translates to CASSSGGMYNEQFF.

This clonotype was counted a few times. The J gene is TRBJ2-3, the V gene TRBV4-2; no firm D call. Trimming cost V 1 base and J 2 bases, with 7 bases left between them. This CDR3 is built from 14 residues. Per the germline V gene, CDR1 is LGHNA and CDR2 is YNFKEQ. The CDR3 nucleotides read TGTGCCAGCAGCCAAGGTCCTCCCACAGATACGCAGTATTTT. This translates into CASSQGPPTDTQYF.

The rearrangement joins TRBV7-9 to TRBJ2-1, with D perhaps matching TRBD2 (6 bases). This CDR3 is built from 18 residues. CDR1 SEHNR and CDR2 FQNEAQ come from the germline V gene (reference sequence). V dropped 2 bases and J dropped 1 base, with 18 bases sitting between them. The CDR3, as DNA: TGTGCCAGCAGCTTACAGTACGGGGAGGCTCTGTCCTACAATGAGCAGTTCTTC. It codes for CASSLQYGEALSYNEQFF.

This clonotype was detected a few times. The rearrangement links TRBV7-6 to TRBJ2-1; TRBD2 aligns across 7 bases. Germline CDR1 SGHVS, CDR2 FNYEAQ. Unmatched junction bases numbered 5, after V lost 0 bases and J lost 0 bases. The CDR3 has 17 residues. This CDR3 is CASSLAPGGSSYNEQFF. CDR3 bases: TGTGCCAGCAGCTTAGCGCCGGGGGGAAGCTCCTACAATGAGCAGTTCTTC.

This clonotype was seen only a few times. CDR3 amino acids: CASSLDWTDTQYF. The CDR3 DNA sequence: TGTGCCAGCAGCTTAGATTGGACGGACACGCAGTATTTT. The rearrangement uses TRBV11-2 and TRBJ2-3; D ambiguous. Germline CDR1 is SGHAT and CDR2 is FQNNGV. CDR3 length: 13 residues. V was trimmed by 0 bases and J by 9 bases, leaving 10 bases between them.